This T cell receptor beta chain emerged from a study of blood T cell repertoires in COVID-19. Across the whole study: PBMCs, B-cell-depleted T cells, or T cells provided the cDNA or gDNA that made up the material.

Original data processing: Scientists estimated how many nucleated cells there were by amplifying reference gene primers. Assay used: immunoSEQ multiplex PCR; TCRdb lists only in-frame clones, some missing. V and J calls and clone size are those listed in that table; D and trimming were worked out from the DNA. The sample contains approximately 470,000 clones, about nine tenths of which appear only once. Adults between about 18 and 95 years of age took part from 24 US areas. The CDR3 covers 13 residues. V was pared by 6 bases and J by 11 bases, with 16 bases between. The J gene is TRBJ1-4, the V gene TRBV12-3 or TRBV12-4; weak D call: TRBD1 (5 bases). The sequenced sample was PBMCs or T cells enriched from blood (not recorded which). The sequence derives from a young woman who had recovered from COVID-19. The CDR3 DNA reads TGTGCCAGCAGCCAATCGCGCGGGGGGAAACTGTTTTTT. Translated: CASSQSRGGKLFF.